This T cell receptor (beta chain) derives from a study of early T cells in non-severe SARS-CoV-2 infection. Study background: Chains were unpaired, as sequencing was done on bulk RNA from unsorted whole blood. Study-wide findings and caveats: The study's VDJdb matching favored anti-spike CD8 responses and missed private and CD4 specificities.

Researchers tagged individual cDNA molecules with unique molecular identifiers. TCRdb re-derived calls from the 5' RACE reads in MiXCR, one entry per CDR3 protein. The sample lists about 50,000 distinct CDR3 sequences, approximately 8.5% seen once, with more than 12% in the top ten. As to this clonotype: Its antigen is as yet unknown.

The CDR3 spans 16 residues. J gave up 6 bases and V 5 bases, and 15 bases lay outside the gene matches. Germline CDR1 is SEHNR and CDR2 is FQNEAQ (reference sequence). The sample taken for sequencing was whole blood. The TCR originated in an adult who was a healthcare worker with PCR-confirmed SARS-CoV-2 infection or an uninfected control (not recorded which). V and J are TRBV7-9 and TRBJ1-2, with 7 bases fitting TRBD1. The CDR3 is CASSAGTETPRHGYTF. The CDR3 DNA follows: TGTGCCAGCAGCGCCGGGACAGAAACCCCAAGGCATGGCTACACCTTC.